The 7 T cell receptor beta chains given below trace back to one sample, sequenced in a study of T cell changes during pregnancy in multiple sclerosis. Profiling relied on immunoSEQ multiplex PCR, and the TCRdb table lists in-frame clones only, not all of them. The sample holds about 36,000 clones; about 88% are singletons and the top ten take just over 0.55%. Sequenced material: CD4+ T cells from peripheral blood mononuclear cells, taken in the first trimester of pregnancy. The receptors shown here come from a female donor with multiple sclerosis, enrolled in a pregnancy study.

This clone has only one observation. This rearrangement joins TRBV19 to TRBJ2-1; weak D call: TRBD1 (5 bases). This CDR3 region has 16 residues. Trimming cost V 0 bases and J 0 bases, with 9 bases left between them. Germline CDR1 and CDR2: LNHDA and SQIVND (reference sequence). CDR3 coding DNA: TGTGCCAGTAGTATAGATTGGCAGGGCTCCTACAATGAGCAGTTCTTC. Amino acids: CASSIDWQGSYNEQFF.

The rearrangement links TRBV19 to TRBJ2-5; the D gene is possibly TRBD2 (6 bases). The V and J ends lost 1 base and 4 bases respectively, with 10 bases between them. The V gene's germline CDR1 is LNHDA and CDR2 SQIVND (reference sequence). There are 14 residues in the CDR3. Here the CDR3 DNA reads TGTGCCAGTAGTATAGCCAGCGGGTCAGAGACCCAGTACTTC. Residues: CASSIASGSETQYF.

V gene TRBV4-2 combines with J gene TRBJ2-1; 8 positions agree with TRBD2. Germline V lookup: CDR1 LGHNA, CDR2 YNFKEQ. CDR3 length equals 17 residues. V trimming: 1 base; J trimming: 8 bases; junction bases outside the gene matches: 13. The chain's CDR3 is CASSQVGAGGLPYEQFF. The CDR3 DNA sequence: TGTGCCAGCAGCCAAGTGGGTGCGGGGGGCCTACCCTATGAGCAGTTCTTC.

In the case of this clone: Other DNA sequences from this sample encode an identical CDR3 as well. The gene calls are TRBV19 and TRBJ1-5, with 8 bases fitting TRBD1. V gave up 2 bases and J gave up 6 bases; unmatched junction bases: 3. The germline gives CDR1 LNHDA, CDR2 SQIVND (reference sequence). The CDR3 spans 14 residues. The CDR3 nucleotides are TGTGCCAGTAGTATACGAACAGGGGGTCAGCCCCAGCATTTT. Translation gives CASSIRTGGQPQHF.

The rearrangement uses TRBV5-4 and TRBJ1-6, with a weak D call TRBD1 (5 bases). V lost 4 bases to trimming and J lost 7 bases, with 15 bases between them. CDR3 length: 15 amino acids. Germline values: CDR1 SGHNT, CDR2 YYREEE (reference sequence). The CDR3 loop reads CASSPARGGNSPLHF. For the CDR3, the DNA is TGTGCCAGCAGCCCCGCCCGCGGGGGAAATTCACCCCTCCACTTT.

V is TRBV11-2 and J is TRBJ1-1, with D maybe TRBD1 (5 bases). V lost 9 bases and J lost 0, with 11 bases in between. Per germline, CDR1 SGHAT and CDR2 FQNNGV. This CDR3 spans 13 amino acids. In DNA, the CDR3 is TGTGCCAGTCGGACAACCTTGAACACTGAAGCTTTCTTT. Translation gives CASRTTLNTEAFF.

The chain carries TRBV19 and TRBJ1-5; the D is unclear. The CDR3 loop spans 15 amino acids. Germline V gives CDR1 LNHDA, CDR2 SQIVND (reference sequence). The germline V and J ends were trimmed by 8 bases and 0 bases, with 14 bases remaining between them. In nucleotides, the CDR3 is TGTGCCAGTGCTACCCAATTGAATAGCAATCAGCCCCAGCATTTT. Translation gives CASATQLNSNQPQHF.